The clone carrying this T cell receptor beta chain was seen once. What it binds is unknown. The germline V and J ends were trimmed by 7 bases and 8 bases, with 17 bases remaining between them. Germline V CDR1 and CDR2: SQVTM, ANQGSEA. The CDR3 spans 13 residues. This record comes from a study of T cell responses to AZD1222 COVID-19 vaccine. Overall study findings and caveats: Donors were mostly white British, more females; clonal diversity possibly underestimated. After two AZD1222 doses, spike-specific TCR breadth and depth rose versus day 0. Seropositive AZD1222 recipients at baseline numbered only five or six.

The assay was immunoSEQ multiplex PCR, and TCRdb's table has in-frame clones only and misses some. The table lists some 130,000 clones, approximately 91% of them singletons. The chain has TRBV29-1 and TRBJ1-4, with D maybe TRBD1 (5 bases). The origin of this receptor is an adult in good health. This specimen was peripheral blood, taken on day 0 of AZD1222 vaccination. Written as DNA, the CDR3 is TGCAGCGCCGCAAAGGGGCAGGGCGAAAAACTGTTTTTT. Its translation: CSAAKGQGEKLFF.